This T cell receptor (beta chain) was sequenced for a study of blood T cells in healthy people across ages. CDR1 is WSHSY, CDR2 SAAADI, per germline. The CDR3 contains 13 residues. J was trimmed by 2 bases and V by 8 bases; bases with no gene match: 5. A sample-barcoded 5' primer and a J-beta primer mix were used in a second PCR of roughly 7 to 11 cycles. One entry per CDR3 protein, called by TCRdb with MiXCR from the 5' RACE reads. The sample consists of about 1.5 million distinct CDR3 sequences, about 42% of them appearing once. This clonotype was counted a few times. J is TRBJ1-2 and V is TRBV10-2; 7 positions match TRBD1. The material sequenced was blood. The receptor was derived from a woman between 18 and 29 years old in good health. This CDR3 is CASQKQGNYGYTF. In nucleotides, the CDR3 is TGCGCCAGCCAGAAACAGGGGAACTATGGCTACACCTTC.